The rows below give T cell receptor beta chains drawn from one sample of a study of T cells in localized non-small cell lung cancer. TCRdb's table, derived via immunoSEQ multiplex PCR, lists solely in-frame clones and lacks some. The table records over 5,000 clones, 55% of them present only once. The input for sequencing was lymph node tissue, taken before any cancer treatment. The receptors here all came from a male donor older than 55 with stage I squamous cell lung carcinoma. Each CDR3 is given with its conserved first and last residue. A D gene is named only where the DNA matches it firmly. The listing skips clone size in some rows; elsewhere it reads once, few, many or a size class.

-	TRBV6-8	TRBJ2-7	-	CASSSPTWAREQYF	TGTGCCAGCAGTTCTCCGACTTGGGCTCGGGAGCAGTACTTC
TRBD2	TRBV30	TRBJ2-3	-	CAWRPPSGGWGDTQYF	TGTGCCTGGAGACCTCCTAGCGGAGGATGGGGAGATACGCAGTATTTT
-	TRBV18	TRBJ1-2	-	CASSRLSAGYTF	TGTGCCAGCTCGCGCCTGAGTGCTGGCTACACCTTC
-	TRBV7-6	TRBJ1-4	-	CASSPGGAQNEKLFF	TGTGCCAGCAGTCCCGGGGGGGCGCAAAATGAAAAACTGTTTTTT
TRBD1	TRBV28	TRBJ2-7	-	CASSSNRDRTPYEQYF	TGTGCCAGCAGTTCAAACCGGGACAGGACACCCTACGAGCAGTACTTC
-	TRBV23-1	TRBJ2-3	-	CASSQEGADTQYF	TGCGCCAGCAGCCAAGAAGGGGCAGATACGCAGTATTTT
-	TRBV19	TRBJ1-2	-	CASSTINQGSFYGYTF	TGTGCCAGTAGCACCATAAACCAGGGGAGCTTCTATGGCTACACCTTC
-	TRBV19	TRBJ1-1	-	CASSIQGGTEAFF	TGTGCCAGTAGTATACAGGGTGGCACTGAAGCTTTCTTT
TRBD1	TRBV4-1	TRBJ2-7	few	CASSQEAQGARNEQYF	TGCGCCAGCAGCCAAGAAGCACAGGGGGCGAGAAACGAGCAGTACTTC
TRBD2	TRBV19	TRBJ2-1	-	CASSSISGRGRDEQFF	TGTGCTAGTAGTTCTATTAGCGGGAGAGGTAGGGATGAGCAGTTCTTC
-	TRBV28	TRBJ2-3	once	CASSPGVTDTQYF	TGTGCCAGCAGCCCGGGAGTCACAGATACGCAGTATTTT
TRBD1	TRBV19	TRBJ2-7	-	CASNRGEWDEQYF	TGTGCCAGTAACAGGGGAGAATGGGACGAGCAGTACTTC
-	TRBV14	TRBJ2-6	-	CASSQRGSGANVLTF	TGTGCCAGCAGCCAGAGAGGGTCCGGGGCCAACGTCCTGACTTTC
TRBD2	TRBV6-8	TRBJ2-7	-	CASSYSALATTYEQYF	TGTGCCAGCAGTTACTCCGCACTAGCGACAACCTACGAGCAGTACTTC
-	TRBV28	TRBJ2-3	-	CASSPGMAQIPTDTQYF	TGTGCCAGCAGTCCAGGGATGGCACAGATACCCACAGATACGCAGTATTTT
-	TRBV29-1	TRBJ2-7	-	CSVLQPSYEQYF	TGCAGCGTGCTACAGCCATCCTACGAGCAGTACTTC
TRBD2	TRBV28	TRBJ2-5	-	CASSLLSGRPSGKETQYF	TGTGCCAGCAGTTTACTATCAGGAAGGCCTAGCGGGAAAGAGACCCAGTACTTC
-	TRBV18	TRBJ2-7	once	CASSRQEPGHTYEQYF	TGTGCCAGCTCCCGACAGGAGCCAGGACACACCTACGAGCAGTACTTC
-	TRBV18	TRBJ2-1	-	CASSPQGGGNNEQFF	TGTGCCAGCTCACCACAGGGGGGGGGCAACAATGAGCAGTTCTTC
-	TRBV6-7	TRBJ2-7	once	CASSYSSSEYF	TGTGCCAGCAGTTATTCTTCGTCGGAGTACTTC
-	TRBV19	TRBJ1-1	-	CASSVDTGPGEAFF	TGTGCCAGTAGTGTTGATACCGGGCCCGGGGAAGCTTTCTTT
TRBD1	TRBV6-8	TRBJ2-2	-	CASSYSIQGAAGELFF	TGTGCCAGCAGTTACTCGATACAGGGGGCGGCCGGGGAGCTGTTTTTT
TRBD1	TRBV11-3	TRBJ2-7	medium-sized	CASSPRRGGLYEQYF	TGTGCCAGCAGCCCTAGGAGAGGGGGCCTCTACGAGCAGTACTTC
-	TRBV19	TRBJ1-2	few	CASSIGRGYTF	TGTGCCAGTAGTATAGGGCGCGGCTACACCTTC
-	TRBV7-5	TRBJ2-3	few	CASSLRQGHTDTQYF	TGTGCCAGCAGCTTAAGACAGGGACACACAGATACGCAGTATTTT
-	TRBV18	TRBJ1-2	once	CASSLQGSRRAF	TGTGCCAGCTCATTACAGGGTTCTCGTCGCGCCTTC
-	TRBV6-8	TRBJ2-1	-	CASSYSGASEIYNEQFF	TGTGCCAGCAGTTACTCAGGGGCTAGCGAGATTTACAATGAGCAGTTCTTC
-	TRBV13	TRBJ2-1	-	CASTKDFYNEQFF	TGTGCCAGCACCAAAGACTTCTACAATGAGCAGTTCTTC
-	TRBV9	TRBJ2-5	few	CASRGFKETQYF	TGTGCCAGCAGGGGATTCAAAGAGACCCAGTACTTC
TRBD2	TRBV11-3	TRBJ2-7	-	CASSQVSGNPYKQYF	TGTGCCAGCAGCCAGGTTAGCGGGAACCCCTACAAGCAGTACTTC
TRBD1	TRBV6-8	TRBJ2-4	-	CASSGQGGTKNIQYF	TGTGCCAGCAGTGGACAGGGAGGTACCAAAAACATTCAGTACTTC
TRBD1	TRBV19	TRBJ1-2	-	CASSIPPFGQGRAGYTF	TGTGCCAGTAGTATTCCACCCTTCGGACAGGGGAGGGCTGGCTACACCTTC
-	TRBV18	TRBJ2-7	-	CASSRTDPWEQYF	TGTGCCAGCTCACGGACGGATCCGTGGGAGCAGTACTTC
TRBD1	TRBV28	TRBJ1-1	-	CASSVGQVNTEAFF	TGTGCCAGCAGCGTCGGACAGGTGAACACTGAAGCTTTCTTT
-	TRBV7-7	TRBJ2-1	few	CASSLMVAPDEQFF	TGTGCCAGCAGCCTTATGGTAGCCCCGGATGAGCAGTTCTTC
-	TRBV11-3	TRBJ2-7	medium-sized	CASSQSRTVIYEQYF	TGTGCCAGCAGCCAATCCCGGACTGTTATCTACGAGCAGTACTTC
-	TRBV6-8	TRBJ2-3	-	CASSYFGGGSTDTQYF	TGTGCCAGCAGTTACTTCGGGGGCGGCAGCACAGATACGCAGTATTTT
TRBD1	TRBV10-3	TRBJ2-1	-	CASLSGTGRNEQFF	TGTGCCAGCTTGTCCGGGACAGGGAGGAATGAGCAGTTCTTC
-	TRBV7-1	TRBJ2-3	few	CASSAHERTDTQYF	TGTGCCAGCAGCGCCCACGAGAGAACAGATACGCAGTATTTT
-	TRBV9	TRBJ1-4	-	CASRDTATNEKLFF	TGTGCCAGCAGAGACACTGCAACTAATGAAAAACTGTTTTTT
-	TRBV18	TRBJ1-2	-	CASSSATGFPGYTF	TGTGCCAGCTCATCGGCCACGGGGTTCCCCGGCTACACCTTC
TRBD2	TRBV15	TRBJ2-1	-	CATSRGTSGFYNEQFF	TGTGCCACCAGCAGGGGGACTAGCGGGTTTTACAATGAGCAGTTCTTC
-	TRBV5-8	TRBJ2-2	-	CASSLGTSTGELFF	TGTGCCAGCAGCTTGGGGACCAGCACCGGGGAGCTGTTTTTT
-	TRBV19	TRBJ2-7	-	CASSTGPQGEQYF	TGTGCCAGTAGTACGGGCCCTCAGGGCGAGCAGTACTTC
TRBD1	TRBV5-1	TRBJ2-1	-	CTSSWGTGGNEQFF	TGCACCAGCAGCTGGGGGACAGGGGGGAATGAGCAGTTCTTC
-	TRBV18	TRBJ2-2	-	CASSPRTNENTGELFF	TGTGCCAGCTCACCCCGGACTAACGAGAACACCGGGGAGCTGTTTTTT
-	TRBV15	TRBJ2-5	-	CATSRAVRADQETQYF	TGTGCCACCAGCAGAGCGGTACGGGCGGACCAAGAGACCCAATACTTC
TRBD2	TRBV9	TRBJ2-1	-	CASSVVGSGTYNEQFF	TGTGCCAGCAGCGTAGTAGGTAGCGGGACCTACAATGAGCAGTTCTTC
-	TRBV6-8	TRBJ2-2	-	CASSYSNGAAEGELFF	TGTGCCAGCAGTTACTCAAACGGGGCGGCGGAGGGGGAGCTATTTTTT
-	TRBV19	TRBJ1-1	-	CASTNRGRTGDTEAFF	TGTGCCAGCACAAACCGAGGCAGGACGGGGGACACTGAAGCTTTCTTT
-	TRBV19	TRBJ1-5	-	CATQGGWDQPQHF	TGTGCCACCCAAGGGGGGTGGGATCAGCCCCAGCATTTT
-	TRBV6-8	TRBJ1-2	-	CATRTAKGLGYTF	TGTGCCACACGGACAGCCAAGGGACTTGGCTACACCTTC
-	TRBV6-1	TRBJ1-2	-	CASSEAWGTLSYGYTF	TGTGCCAGCAGTGAAGCGTGGGGGACCCTGAGCTATGGCTACACCTTC